This T cell receptor beta chain is from a study of CD8 T cells in ankylosing spondylitis. Study results and limitations: There was a TCR beta motif, made of 7 to 9 highly homologous variants, that appeared characteristic of ankylosing spondylitis blood. Disease-linked clones had a CD8+ phenotype and relatively low frequency in peripheral blood. Reported data indicate significant enrichment of disease-linked clones within matched ankylosing spondylitis synovial fluid.

Ten or more counts support this clonotype. Its antigen is unidentified. Preparation of TCR beta libraries was done by quantitative 5'-RACE with molecular barcodes. TCRdb used MiXCR to reprocess the 5' RACE reads, holding one entry per CDR3 protein. The table lists about 200,000 distinct CDR3 sequences, about 7% of them singletons. The CDR3 has 16 residues. Germline V gene lookup returns CDR1 DFQATT and CDR2 SNEGSKA (reference sequence). With 0 bases removed from V and 2 bases from J, the gap between germline ends came to 16 bases. The TCR sequence derives from a male donor with ankylosing spondylitis. The material sequenced was blood, either unsorted or a sorted T cell fraction (not recorded which). The chain couples TRBV20-1 to TRBJ1-1; D not certain. The CDR3 spells CSARDVAVTTNTEAFF. The CDR3 bases are TGCAGTGCTAGAGATGTAGCAGTTACTACCAACACTGAAGCTTTCTTT.